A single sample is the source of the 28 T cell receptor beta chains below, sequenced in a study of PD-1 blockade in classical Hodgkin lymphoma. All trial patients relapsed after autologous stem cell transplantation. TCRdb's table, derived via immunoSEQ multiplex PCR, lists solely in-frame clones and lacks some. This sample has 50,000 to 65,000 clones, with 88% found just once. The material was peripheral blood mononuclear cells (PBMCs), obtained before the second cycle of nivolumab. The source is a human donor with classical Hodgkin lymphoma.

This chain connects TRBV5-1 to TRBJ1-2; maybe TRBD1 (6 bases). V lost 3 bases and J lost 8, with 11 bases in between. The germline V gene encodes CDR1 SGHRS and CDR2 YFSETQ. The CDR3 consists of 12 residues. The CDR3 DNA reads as TGCGCCAGCAGCTCACAGGGTACGGGCTACACCTTC. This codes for CASSSQGTGYTF. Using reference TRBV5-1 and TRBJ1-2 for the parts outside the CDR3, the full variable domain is KAGVTQTPRYLIKTRGQQVTLSCSPISGHRSVSWYQQTPGQGLQFLFEYFSETQRNKGNFPGRFSGRQFSNSRSEMNVSTLELGDSALYLCASSSQGTGYTFGSGTRLTVV.

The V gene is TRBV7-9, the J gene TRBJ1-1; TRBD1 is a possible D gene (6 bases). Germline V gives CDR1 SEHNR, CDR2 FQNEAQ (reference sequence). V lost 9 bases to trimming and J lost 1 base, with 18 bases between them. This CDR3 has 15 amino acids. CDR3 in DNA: TGTGCCAGTAGCGCCTGGGGACAACCGAACACTGAAGCTTTCTTT. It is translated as CASSAWGQPNTEAFF.

CDR3 nucleotides: TGTGCCAGCGGACAGGGGGCGGGAGAGACCCAGTACTTC. It codes for CASGQGAGETQYF. V usage is TRBV6-1 and J usage is TRBJ2-5; 11 bases align to TRBD1. Trimming took 8 bases from V and 4 from J; bases not matched to a gene: 3. The CDR3 loop spans 13 amino acids. From germline, CDR1 is MNHNS and CDR2 SASEGT.

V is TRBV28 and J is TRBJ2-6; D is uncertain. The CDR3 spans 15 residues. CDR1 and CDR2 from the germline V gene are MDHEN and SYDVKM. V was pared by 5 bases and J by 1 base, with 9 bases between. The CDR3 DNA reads TGTGCCAGCAGTCTCGGTGGTTCTGGGGCCAACGTCCTGACTTTC. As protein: CASSLGGSGANVLTF.

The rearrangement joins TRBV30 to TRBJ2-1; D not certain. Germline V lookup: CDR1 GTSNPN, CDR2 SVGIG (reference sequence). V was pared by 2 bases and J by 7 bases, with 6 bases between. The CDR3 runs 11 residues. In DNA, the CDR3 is TGTGCCTGGAGTCGTGGGAATGAGCAGTTCTTC. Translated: CAWSRGNEQFF.

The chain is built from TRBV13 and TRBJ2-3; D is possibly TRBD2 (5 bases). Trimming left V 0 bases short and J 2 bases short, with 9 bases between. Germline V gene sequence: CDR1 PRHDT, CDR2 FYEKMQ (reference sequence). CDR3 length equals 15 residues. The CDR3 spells CASSLGFRDTDTQYF. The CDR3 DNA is TGTGCCAGCAGCTTAGGTTTCCGGGACACAGATACGCAGTATTTT.

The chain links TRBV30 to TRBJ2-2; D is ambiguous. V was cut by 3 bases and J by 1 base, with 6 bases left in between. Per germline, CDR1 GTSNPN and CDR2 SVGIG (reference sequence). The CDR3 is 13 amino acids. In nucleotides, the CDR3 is TGTGCCTGGAGCTTCCAGAACACCGGGGAGCTGTTTTTT. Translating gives CAWSFQNTGELFF.

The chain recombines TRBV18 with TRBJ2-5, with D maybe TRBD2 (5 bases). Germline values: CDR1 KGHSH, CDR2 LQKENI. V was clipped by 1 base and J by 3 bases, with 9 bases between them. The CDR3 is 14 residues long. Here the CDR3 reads CASSPRPGEETQYF. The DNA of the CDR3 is TGTGCCAGCTCACCACGTCCCGGGGAAGAGACCCAGTACTTC. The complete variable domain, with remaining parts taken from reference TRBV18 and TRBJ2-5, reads NAGVMQNPRHLVRRRGQEARLRCSPMKGHSHVYWYRQLPEEGLKFMVYLQKENIIDESGMPKERFSAEFPKEGPSILRIQQVVRGDSAAYFCASSPRPGEETQYFGPGTRLLVL.

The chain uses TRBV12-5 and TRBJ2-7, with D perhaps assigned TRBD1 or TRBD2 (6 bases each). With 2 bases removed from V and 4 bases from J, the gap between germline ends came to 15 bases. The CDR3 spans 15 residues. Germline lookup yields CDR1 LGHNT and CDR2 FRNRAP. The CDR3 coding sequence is TGTGCTAGTGGTTTGCCAGGGGAGGTCGGGTACGAGCAGTACTTC. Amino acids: CASGLPGEVGYEQYF.

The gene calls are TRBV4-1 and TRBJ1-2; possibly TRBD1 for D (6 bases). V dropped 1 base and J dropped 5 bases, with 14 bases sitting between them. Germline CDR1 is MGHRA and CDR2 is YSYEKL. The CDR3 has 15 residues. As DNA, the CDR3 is TGCGCCAGCAGCCAAGGGCCAGGGGTCAGTTATGGCTACACCTTC. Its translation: CASSQGPGVSYGYTF.

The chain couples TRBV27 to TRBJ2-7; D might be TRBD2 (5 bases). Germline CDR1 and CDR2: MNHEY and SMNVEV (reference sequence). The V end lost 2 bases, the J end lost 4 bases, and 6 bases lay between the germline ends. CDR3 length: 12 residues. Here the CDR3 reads CASSLSGYEQYF. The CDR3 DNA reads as TGTGCCAGCAGTTTAAGCGGTTACGAGCAGTACTTC.

CDR3 residues: CASSLARTPSKQYF. The CDR3 DNA is TGTGCCAGCAGCTTAGCCCGGACACCTTCAAAGCAGTACTTC. The V call is TRBV7-9, the J call TRBJ2-7; TRBD1 might be the D (5 bases). CDR1 is SEHNR and CDR2 is FQNEAQ in the germline V gene (reference sequence). The CDR3 is 14 residues long. Between the trimmed V and J ends, which lost 0 bases and 8 bases, there was a span of 14 bases. Looking up the rest from reference TRBV7-9 and TRBJ2-7 gives the full variable domain: DTGVSQNPRHKITKRGQNVTFRCDPISEHNRLYWYRQTLGQGPEFLTYFQNEAQLEKSRLLSDRFSAERPKGSFSTLEIQRTEQGDSAMYLCASSLARTPSKQYFGPGTRLTVT.

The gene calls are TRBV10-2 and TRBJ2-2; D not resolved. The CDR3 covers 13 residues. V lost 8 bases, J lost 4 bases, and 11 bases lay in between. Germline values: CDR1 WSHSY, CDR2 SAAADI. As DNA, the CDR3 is TGCGCCAGCGTCGTGGATACCACCGGGGAGCTGTTTTTT. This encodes CASVVDTTGELFF.

CDR3 nucleotide sequence: TGTGCCATCAGTGAAGAAACGGTTTTGGGCTACACCTTC. Amino acids: CAISEETVLGYTF. The chain has TRBV10-3 and TRBJ1-2; no definite D call. Germline V gene sequence: CDR1 ENHRY, CDR2 SYGVKD. CDR3 length equals 13 residues. The V end lost 3 bases, the J end lost 8 bases, and 13 bases lay between the germline ends.

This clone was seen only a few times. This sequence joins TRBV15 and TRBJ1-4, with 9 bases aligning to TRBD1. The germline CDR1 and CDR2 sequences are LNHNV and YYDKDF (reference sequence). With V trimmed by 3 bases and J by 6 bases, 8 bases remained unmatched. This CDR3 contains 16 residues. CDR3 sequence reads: CATSRETGTGYEKLFF. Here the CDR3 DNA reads TGTGCCACCAGCAGGGAAACCGGGACAGGGTATGAAAAACTGTTTTTT.

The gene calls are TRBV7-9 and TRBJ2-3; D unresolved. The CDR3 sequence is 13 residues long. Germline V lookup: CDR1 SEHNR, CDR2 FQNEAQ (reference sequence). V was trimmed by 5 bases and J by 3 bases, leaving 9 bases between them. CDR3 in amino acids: CASSASGTDTQYF. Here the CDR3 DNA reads TGTGCCAGCAGCGCTAGTGGGACAGATACGCAGTATTTT.

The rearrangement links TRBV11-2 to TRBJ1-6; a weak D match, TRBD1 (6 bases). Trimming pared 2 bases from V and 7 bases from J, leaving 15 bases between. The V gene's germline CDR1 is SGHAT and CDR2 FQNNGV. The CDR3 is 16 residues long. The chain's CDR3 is CASSLRGVLINSPLHF. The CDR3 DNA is TGTGCCAGCAGCTTAAGGGGGGTCCTGATCAATTCACCCCTCCACTTT.

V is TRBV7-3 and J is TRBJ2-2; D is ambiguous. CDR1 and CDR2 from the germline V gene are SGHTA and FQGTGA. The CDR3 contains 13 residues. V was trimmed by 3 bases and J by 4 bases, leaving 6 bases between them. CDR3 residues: CASSFGGTGELFF. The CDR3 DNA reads TGTGCCAGCAGCTTCGGCGGCACCGGGGAGCTGTTTTTT.

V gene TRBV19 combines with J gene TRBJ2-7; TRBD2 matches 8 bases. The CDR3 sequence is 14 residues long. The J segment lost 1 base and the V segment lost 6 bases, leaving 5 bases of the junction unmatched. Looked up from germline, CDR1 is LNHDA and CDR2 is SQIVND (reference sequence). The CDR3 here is CASRSSGGSYEQYF. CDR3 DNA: TGTGCCAGTAGATCGTCGGGGGGGTCCTACGAGCAGTACTTC.

In DNA, the CDR3 is TGTGCCAGCAGTACCCTTGGCAGGGTCTCCTACAATGAGCAGTTCTTC. It specifies CASSTLGRVSYNEQFF. This chain uses TRBV6-6 with TRBJ2-1; TRBD1 might be the D (5 bases). Trimming stripped 5 bases from V and 0 bases from J, with 14 bases between. The CDR3 is 16 residues long. The V gene's germline CDR1 is MNHNY and CDR2 SVGAGI (reference sequence).

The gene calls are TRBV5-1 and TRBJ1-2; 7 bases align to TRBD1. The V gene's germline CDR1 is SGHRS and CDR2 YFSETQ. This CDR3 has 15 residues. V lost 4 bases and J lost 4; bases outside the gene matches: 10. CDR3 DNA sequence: TGCGCCAGCAGCATTAGGACAGGAAACTCCTATGGCTACACCTTC. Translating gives CASSIRTGNSYGYTF.

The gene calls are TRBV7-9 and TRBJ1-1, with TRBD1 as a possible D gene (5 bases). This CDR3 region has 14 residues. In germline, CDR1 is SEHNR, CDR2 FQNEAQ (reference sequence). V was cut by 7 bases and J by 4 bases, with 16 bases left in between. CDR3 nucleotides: TGTGCCAGCACCGAACTAATGGGGGGCACTGAAGCTTTCTTT. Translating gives CASTELMGGTEAFF.

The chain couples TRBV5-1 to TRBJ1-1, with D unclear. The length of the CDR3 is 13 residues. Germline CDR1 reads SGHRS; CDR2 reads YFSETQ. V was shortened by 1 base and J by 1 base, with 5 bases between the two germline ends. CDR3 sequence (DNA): TGCGCCAGCAGCTTGAAAGAGAACACTGAAGCTTTCTTT. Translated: CASSLKENTEAFF.

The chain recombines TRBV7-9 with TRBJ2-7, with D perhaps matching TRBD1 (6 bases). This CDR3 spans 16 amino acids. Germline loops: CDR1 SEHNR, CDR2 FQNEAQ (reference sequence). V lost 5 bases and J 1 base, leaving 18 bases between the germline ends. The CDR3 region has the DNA TGTGCCAGCAGCGGAAGGGGGACCTCCCCTTCCTACGAGCAGTACTTC. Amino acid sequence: CASSGRGTSPSYEQYF.

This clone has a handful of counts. The CDR3 region has the DNA TGTGCCAGCAGTTTAGATGGCAGGGGAGGGAATCAGCCCCAGCATTTT. Translated: CASSLDGRGGNQPQHF. The V call is TRBV28, the J call TRBJ1-5, with D tentatively TRBD1 (6 bases). Germline-derived CDR1 and CDR2 are MDHEN and SYDVKM. With 2 bases removed from V and 4 bases from J, the gap between germline ends came to 15 bases. The CDR3 is made up of 16 amino acids.

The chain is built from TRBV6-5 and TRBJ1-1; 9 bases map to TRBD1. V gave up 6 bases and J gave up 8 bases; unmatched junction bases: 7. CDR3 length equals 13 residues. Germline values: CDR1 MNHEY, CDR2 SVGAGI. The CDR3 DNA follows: TGTGCCAGCAGGCCCGGGACAGGGCGAGAAGCTTTCTTT. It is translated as CASRPGTGREAFF.

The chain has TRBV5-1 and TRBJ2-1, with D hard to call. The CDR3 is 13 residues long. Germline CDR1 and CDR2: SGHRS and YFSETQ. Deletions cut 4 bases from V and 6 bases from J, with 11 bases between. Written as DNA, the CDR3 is TGCGCCAGCAGCGTGGAACCCACCAATGAGCAGTTCTTC. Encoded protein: CASSVEPTNEQFF.

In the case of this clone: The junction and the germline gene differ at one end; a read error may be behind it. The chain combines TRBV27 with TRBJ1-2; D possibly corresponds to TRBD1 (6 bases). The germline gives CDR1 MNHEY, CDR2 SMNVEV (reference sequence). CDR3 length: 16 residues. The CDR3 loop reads CASTPAGSDSDYGYTF. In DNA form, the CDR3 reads TGTGCCAGCACTCCGGCGGGCTCGGACAGCGACTACGGCTACACCTTC.